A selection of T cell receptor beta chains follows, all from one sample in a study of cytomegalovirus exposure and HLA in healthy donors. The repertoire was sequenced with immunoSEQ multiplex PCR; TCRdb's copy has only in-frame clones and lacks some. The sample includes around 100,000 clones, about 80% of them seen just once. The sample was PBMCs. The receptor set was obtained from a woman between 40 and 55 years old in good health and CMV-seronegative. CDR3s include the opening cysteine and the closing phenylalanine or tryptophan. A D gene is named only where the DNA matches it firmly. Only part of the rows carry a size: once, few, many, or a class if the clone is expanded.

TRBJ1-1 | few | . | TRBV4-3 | TGCGCCAGCAGCTACTACGCTGGCACTGAAGCTTTCTTT | CASSYYAGTEAFF
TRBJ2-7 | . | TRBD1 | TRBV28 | TGTGCCAGCAGATCACCAGGACAGGGTTTTTCCTACGAGCAGTACTTC | CASRSPGQGFSYEQYF
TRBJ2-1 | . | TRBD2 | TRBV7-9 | TGTGCCAGCAGCTTTCCTCTAGCGGGAGCTGAGCAGTTCTTC | CASSFPLAGAEQFF
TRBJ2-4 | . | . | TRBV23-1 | TGCGCCAGCGCCTTGAGGCAAAGAGAAAACATTCAGTACTTC | CASALRQRENIQYF
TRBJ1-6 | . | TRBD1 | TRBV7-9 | TGTGCCAGCAGCTTAGAAGGGCAGGGGGATAATTCACCCCTCCACTTT | CASSLEGQGDNSPLHF
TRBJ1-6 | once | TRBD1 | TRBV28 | TGTGCCAGCAGATCGCGAGGGGGCACTCCCGAGTTGGACCGCGTCCCATCGTATAATTCACCCCTCCACTTT | CASRSRGGTPELDRVPSYNSPLHF
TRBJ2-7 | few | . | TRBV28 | TGTGCCAGCAGTCCCAGGGGACCCTACGAGCAGTACTTC | CASSPRGPYEQYF
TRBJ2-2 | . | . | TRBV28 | TGTGCTAGCAGTTTCGGTGGCAGGGTAGCGGTCGGGGAGCTGTTTTTT | CASSFGGRVAVGELFF
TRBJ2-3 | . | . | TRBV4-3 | TGCGCCAGCAGCCGAGAACTGACTAGAGAAGATACGCAGTATTTT | CASSRELTREDTQYF
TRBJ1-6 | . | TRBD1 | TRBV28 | TGTGCCAGCAGTTTGGGACAGGCTTATAATTCACCCCTCCACTTT | CASSLGQAYNSPLHF
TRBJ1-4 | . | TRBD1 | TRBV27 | TGTGCCAGCAGTCCACGCCCCGGACAGGGAAGTAATGAAAAACTGTTTTTT | CASSPRPGQGSNEKLFF
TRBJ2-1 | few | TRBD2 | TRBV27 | TGTGCCAGCAGCAAAAAGGGGACTAGCGGGAGCTCCTACAATGAGCAGTTCTTC | CASSKKGTSGSSYNEQFF
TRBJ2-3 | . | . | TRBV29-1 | TGCAGCGTTCGACCGGGACACCTCACAGATACGCAGTATTTT | CSVRPGHLTDTQYF
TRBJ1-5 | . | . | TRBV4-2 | TGTGCCAGCAGCCAGGAAGGGGCCATAAGACATCAGCCCCAGCATTTT | CASSQEGAIRHQPQHF
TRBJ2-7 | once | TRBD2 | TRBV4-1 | TGCGCCAGCAGCCAGGAAGGACTAGCGGGAGCTACCTACGAGCAGTACTTC | CASSQEGLAGATYEQYF
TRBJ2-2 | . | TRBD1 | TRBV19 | TGTGCCAGTAGTATCCCGACAGGGGGCGCAACCGGGGAGCTGTTTTTT | CASSIPTGGATGELFF
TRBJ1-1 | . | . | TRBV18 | TGTGCCAGCTCATCTACGAGCACAGTCCTGAACACTGAAGCTTTCTTT | CASSSTSTVLNTEAFF
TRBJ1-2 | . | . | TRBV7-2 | TGTGCCAGCAGCCAGGGACTGAACTATGGCTACACCTTC | CASSQGLNYGYTF
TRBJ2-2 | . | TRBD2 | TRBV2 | TGTGCCAGCGCGGGACTAGCCTTGTCGGGGGAGCTGTTTTTT | CASAGLALSGELFF
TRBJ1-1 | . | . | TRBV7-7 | TGTGCCAGCAGCTTATTGGGTGACATTGACACTGAAGCTTTCTTT | CASSLLGDIDTEAFF
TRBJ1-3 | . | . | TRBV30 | TGTGCCTGGAGTGTAGGGGCTTCGGGGGACTTGAGGTCTGGAAACACCATATATTTT | CAWSVGASGDLRSGNTIYF
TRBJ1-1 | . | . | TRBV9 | TGTGCCAGCAGCGCAGAGGGTGGGGTGGGCCCCACTGAAGCTTTCTTT | CASSAEGGVGPTEAFF
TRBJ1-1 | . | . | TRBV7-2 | TGTGCCAGCAGCTTAGCGGGCAGGGGTACTGAAGCTTTCTTT | CASSLAGRGTEAFF
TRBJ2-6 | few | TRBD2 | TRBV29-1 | TGCAGCGTTGAAGCAACCACAGCGGGGCTTGGGGCCAACGTCCTGACTTTC | CSVEATTAGLGANVLTF
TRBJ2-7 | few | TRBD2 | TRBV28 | TGTGCCAGCAGCTTAGCGGGAGGGGCTTACGAGCAGTACTTC | CASSLAGGAYEQYF
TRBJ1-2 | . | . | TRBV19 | TGTGCCGGTCGTACGCGGCATGGCTACGCCTTC | CAGRTRHGYAF
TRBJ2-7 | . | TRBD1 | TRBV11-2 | TGTGCCAGCAGCTTAGTGGACAGGGGGAGGTACAAGCAGTACTTC | CASSLVDRGRYKQYF
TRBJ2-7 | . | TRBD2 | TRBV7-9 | TGTGCCAGCAGTTTAGCGGGGGCTCTCTACGAGCAGTACTTC | CASSLAGALYEQYF
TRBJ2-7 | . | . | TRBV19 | TGTGCCACCGCGGGGCTAGTCGAGCAGTACTTC | CATAGLVEQYF
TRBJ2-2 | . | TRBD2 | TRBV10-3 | TGTGCCATCGGATCCACTAGCGGGACAGTCGCCGGGGAGCTGTTTTTT | CAIGSTSGTVAGELFF
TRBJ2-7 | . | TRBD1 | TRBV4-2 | TGTGCCAGCAGCCAAGAGGAGACAGGGCCGACCTACGAGCAGTACTTC | CASSQEETGPTYEQYF
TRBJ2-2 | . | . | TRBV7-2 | TGTGCCAGCACCGATGGGACTGGCTGGGGCGGGGAGCTGTTTTTT | CASTDGTGWGGELFF
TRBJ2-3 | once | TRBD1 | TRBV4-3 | TGCGCCAGCAGCCAAGCGACAGGGTATAGGCCAGATACGCAGTATTTT | CASSQATGYRPDTQYF
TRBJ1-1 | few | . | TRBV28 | TGTGCCAGCAGGAGAGGACAGCGCGGCACTGAAGCTTTCTTT | CASRRGQRGTEAFF
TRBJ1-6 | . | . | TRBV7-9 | TGTGCCAGCAGCTTAAAGCCAGGGGAGGGAAATTCACCCCTCCACTTT | CASSLKPGEGNSPLHF
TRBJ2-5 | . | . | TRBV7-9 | TGTGCCAGCAGCTTTCGGACAGACCAAGAGACCCAGTACTTC | CASSFRTDQETQYF
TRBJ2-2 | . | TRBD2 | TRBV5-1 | TGCGCCAGCCGCACAGCGGGAGGGTACACCGGGGAGCTGTTTTTT | CASRTAGGYTGELFF
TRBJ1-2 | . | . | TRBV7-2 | TGTGCCAGCAGCTTAGACGGTACCTATGGCTACACCTTC | CASSLDGTYGYTF
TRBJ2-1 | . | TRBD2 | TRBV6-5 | TGTGCCAGCAGACGAGCGGGACTAGCCATCAATGAGCAGTTCTTC | CASRRAGLAINEQFF
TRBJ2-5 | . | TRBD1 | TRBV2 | TGTGCCAGCAAGGACAGGGGAATAGGGACCCAGTACTTC | CASKDRGIGTQYF
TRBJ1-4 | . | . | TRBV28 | TGTGCCAGCAGTTCGTCCGGGACACTAAAGGGTAGTGAAAAACTGTTTTTT | CASSSSGTLKGSEKLFF
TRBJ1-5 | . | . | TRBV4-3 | TGCGCCAGCAGCCCCGGAATCGGGATTCAGCCCCAGCATTTT | CASSPGIGIQPQHF
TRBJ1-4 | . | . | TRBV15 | TGTGCCACCAGCAGAGACAGGGGAGAAGTTGAAAAACTGTTTTTT | CATSRDRGEVEKLFF
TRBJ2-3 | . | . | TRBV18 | TGTGCCAGCTCCTTTGTAAACGGAGATACGCAGTATTTT | CASSFVNGDTQYF
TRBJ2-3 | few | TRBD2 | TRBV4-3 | TGCGCCAGCAGCCAAGAGTGGATAGCGGGAGGCCCCACAGATACGCAGTATTTT | CASSQEWIAGGPTDTQYF
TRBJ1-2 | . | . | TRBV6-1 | TGTGCCAGCAGTGAAAAATGGTGGTCAGCGGGGGGGCCCCCTAACTATGGCTACACCTTC | CASSEKWWSAGGPPNYGYTF
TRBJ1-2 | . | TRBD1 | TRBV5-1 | TGCGCCAGCAGCTTGAGCCCTAACAGGGGCGGGGAACTGGGCTACACCTTC | CASSLSPNRGGELGYTF
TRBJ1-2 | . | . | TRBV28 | TGTGCCAGCAGCTTCAGGGTTGGATATGGCTACACCTTC | CASSFRVGYGYTF
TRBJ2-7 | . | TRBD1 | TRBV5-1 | TGCGCCAGCAGCTTGGTTCGCGACAGGGACTACGAGCAGTACTTC | CASSLVRDRDYEQYF
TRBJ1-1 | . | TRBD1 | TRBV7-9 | TGTTCCAGCAGACAGGGGAGACTTGAAGCTTTCTTT | CSSRQGRLEAFF
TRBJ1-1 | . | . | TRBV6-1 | TGTGCCAGCAGTGAAGGGGGGGGCACTGAAGCTTTCTTT | CASSEGGGTEAFF